This T cell receptor (beta chain) was profiled in a study of cytomegalovirus exposure and HLA in healthy donors. Background on the study: About 84% of 398 genotyped donors fell in the Caucasian-associated ancestry cluster.

Primers for the PCR totalled 60 Vbeta and 13 Jbeta. Using immunoSEQ multiplex PCR, the repertoire was profiled, and TCRdb retains in-frame clones only, with some absent. The table has 250,000 or so clones, approximately 81% seen once. Trimming removed 5 bases from V and 1 base from J, with 17 bases in between. Per germline, CDR1 SGHVS and CDR2 FNYEAQ. The length of the CDR3 is 16 residues. The clonotype was recovered from a human donor in good health. Sequencing was carried out using PBMCs. The chain combines TRBV7-6 with TRBJ2-5, with D unclear. The CDR3 protein is CASSLSGSTFQETQYF. CDR3 in DNA: TGTGCCAGCAGCCTTAGTGGTTCTACCTTCCAAGAGACCCAGTACTTC.